Sequencing of this T cell receptor (beta chain) was carried out in a study of regulatory T cells in long-lasting Graves disease listed by TCRdb under 2021. Study-wide context: Newly diagnosed Graves' disease patients had taken antithyroid drugs for less than 3 months. Persistent Graves' disease patients were compared with newly diagnosed Graves' disease patients by peripheral blood TCR sequencing and RNA sequencing. A total of roughly 35 samples underwent TCR sequencing: about 13 from persistent and roughly 20 from newly diagnosed Graves' disease patients. The study was registered as a clinical trial and conducted in China.

The CDR3 sequence holds 15 residues, the cysteine and phenylalanine included. CDR3 DNA only is kept here, 45 bases in frame from base 1. According to the germline V gene (reference sequence), CDR1 reads MNHEY and CDR2 reads SMNVEV. Here V drops 1 base and J drops 9 bases, and the junction holds 7 bases not matched to any gene. The paper's findings and limits, for the study overall: Lower TCR Shannon entropy and fewer highly expanded clones were observed in persistent Graves' disease patients than in newly diagnosed patients, which suggested clonal expansion. The authors noted that the small sample size was a limitation that may lower accuracy. TRBV28, TRBJ1-2 and TRBJ2-5 were preferentially used in persistent disease, while TRBV20-1 and TRBJ2-1 were favored in newly diagnosed disease. More public clonotypes were shared among persistent patients (under 3,000) than among newly diagnosed patients (roughly 960). Sequencing and analysis were limited to the TCR beta chain. Only peripheral blood was studied, because thyroid tissue, the primary lesion, was inaccessible.

Reading the label with the study, this specimen's time point is: newly diagnosed GD, antithyroid drugs for less than 3 months. For both TCR sequencing and RNA sequencing, RNA was extracted from PBMCs in TRIzol. The diagnosis of Graves' disease followed American Thyroid Association guidelines. Recruitment of patients was carried out at an endocrinology department in Xi'an, China. Each patient gave about 9.1 milliliters of peripheral blood, collected in an EDTA anticoagulant tube. Ficoll Paque Plus density gradient separation was used to isolate PBMCs, and no additional T cell sorting was done. An Agilent 2100 Bioanalyzer and agarose gel were used to check RNA quality, and a NanoDrop 2000 was used to measure RNA concentration. This clonotype has a count of ten or more. Its antigen is unknown. Per-base qualities were not stored, and no clone one base away is much larger. Libraries were made using multiplex PCR. Sequencing instrument: Illumina HiSeq 4000. TCR beta libraries were built with iRepertoire HTBI primers and Arm-PCR amplification of CDR3 regions. Gel purification was performed on PCR products prior to sequencing. As for the authors' bioinformatics: A total of under 80 TRBV and 14 TRBJ segments were identified across samples and were used for gene usage analysis of CDR3 amino acid clonotypes. COPE and FqMerger were used to merge filtered high-quality paired reads into contigs. BLAST was used to align contigs to IMGT TRBV, TRBD and TRBJ reference genes, with CDR3 defined following IMGT. Any clonotype with a frequency above 0.1% was counted as a highly expanded clone. Shannon entropy was used to measure repertoire diversity, and the Gini coefficient was used to measure V-J evenness. A clonotype found in more than one individual was treated as public. TCRdb took the public reads, trimmed them with fastp at Q25, ran MiXCR for clone calling and kept in-frame beta chains. CDR3 protein duplicates are merged, each entry listing the most common genes and DNA. V and J calls and clone size were set by TCRdb, not the authors. In all, the sample holds 300,000 to 400,000 distinct CDR3 sequences, and roughly 15% of those were seen once. Jointly, the top ten make up about 20% of the sample.

Rearrangement joined TRBV27 to TRBJ2-1, with 9 bases in between that match TRBD1. This clonotype originated in a female donor with Graves disease. Sequenced material: peripheral blood mononuclear cells (PBMCs), taken at new diagnosis, from a patient treated with antithyroid drugs. The CDR3 here reads CASSLWDRDRGEQFF. The DNA reads TGTGCCAGCAGTTTATGGGACAGGGATCGGGGTGAGCAGTTCTTC.